The clone carrying this T cell receptor (beta chain) has only a few counts. Its antigen is not identified. Given a much more abundant clone one base away, this may be a read error. The sample belongs to a study of blood T cells in healthy people across ages. Study-wide points: Higher diversity, along with more naive CD4+ cells, distinguished long-lived donors from aged donors. Because donor CMV status was unknown, expanded clonotype changes were possibly confounded.

A second roughly 6 to 12 cycle PCR used barcoded and J-beta primers. TCRdb redid the calling of the 5' RACE reads with MiXCR, one entry per CDR3 protein. This sample has approximately 810,000 distinct CDR3 sequences, with 25% to 35% found just once. Per sample, extraction of total RNA gave at least 5 micrograms in every case. The CDR3 is 15 residues long. Germline CDR1 and CDR2: LGHDT and YNNKEL (reference sequence). The receptor's source is a woman older than 75 in good health. This chain uses TRBV3-1 with TRBJ2-1, with a possible D match to TRBD1 (5 bases). Judging by the DNA end, TRBJ2-7 fits better; the J call may be wrong. Material: blood. The CDR3 sequence is CASSGDRSSYNEQYF. CDR3 coding DNA: TGTGCCAGCAGCGGAGACAGAAGCTCCTACAATGAGCAGTACTTC.